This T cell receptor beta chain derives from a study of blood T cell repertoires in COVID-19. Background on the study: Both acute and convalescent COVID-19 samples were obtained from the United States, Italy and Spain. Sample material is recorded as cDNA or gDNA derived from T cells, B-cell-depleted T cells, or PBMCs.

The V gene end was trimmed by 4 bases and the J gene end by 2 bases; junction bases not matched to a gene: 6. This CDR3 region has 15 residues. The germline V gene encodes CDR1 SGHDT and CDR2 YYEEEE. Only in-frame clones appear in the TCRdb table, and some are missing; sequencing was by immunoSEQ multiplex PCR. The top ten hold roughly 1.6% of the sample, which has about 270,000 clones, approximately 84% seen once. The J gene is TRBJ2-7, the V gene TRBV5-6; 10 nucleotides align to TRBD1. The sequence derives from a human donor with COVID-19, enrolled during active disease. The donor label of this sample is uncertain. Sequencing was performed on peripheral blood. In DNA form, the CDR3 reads TGTGCCAGCAGCGACAGGGGGCGCGGGGCCTACGAGCAGTACTTC. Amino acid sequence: CASSDRGRGAYEQYF. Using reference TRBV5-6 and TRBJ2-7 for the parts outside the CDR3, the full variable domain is DAGVTQSPTHLIKTRGQQVTLRCSPKSGHDTVSWYQQALGQGPQFIFQYYEEEERQRGNFPDRFSGHQFPNYSSELNVNALLLGDSALYLCASSDRGRGAYEQYFGPGTRLTVT.